What follows are 10 T cell receptor beta chains derived from one specimen sequenced in a study of cytomegalovirus exposure and HLA in healthy donors. The PCR ran on 60 Vbeta and 13 Jbeta primers. The assay was immunoSEQ multiplex PCR, and TCRdb's table has in-frame clones only and misses some. This sample carries 100,000 to 120,000 clones, around 75% of them seen once, and the ten largest clones take roughly 1.9%. The sequenced sample consisted of PBMCs. These receptors came from a man aged 25-40 years in good health and CMV-seronegative.

This chain joins TRBV19 and TRBJ2-7, with D possibly TRBD2 on 5 matching bases. The V end lost 7 bases, the J end lost 5 bases, and 18 bases lay between the germline ends. The CDR3 contains 14 residues. The V gene's germline CDR1 is LNHDA and CDR2 SQIVND (reference sequence). The CDR3 DNA is TGTGCCAGTAAGACTATCGCCTCTGAGGACGAGCAGTACTTC. Translated, it gives CASKTIASEDEQYF. Complete variable domain (other parts from reference TRBV19 and TRBJ2-7): DGGITQSPKYLFRKEGQNVTLSCEQNLNHDAMYWYRQDPGQGLRLIYYSQIVNDFQKGDIAEGYSVSREKKESFPLTVTSAQKNPTAFYLCASKTIASEDEQYFGPGTRLTVT.

V is TRBV5-1 and J is TRBJ1-2, with 9 nucleotides matching TRBD1. This CDR3 region has 14 residues. After removal of 3 bases from V and 6 bases from J, the junction contained 6 bases not matched to a gene. Germline-derived CDR1 and CDR2 are SGHRS and YFSETQ. The CDR3 region is CASSWGQGGDGYTF. CDR3 nucleotide sequence: TGCGCCAGCAGCTGGGGACAGGGCGGTGATGGCTACACCTTC.

The chain has TRBV15 and TRBJ2-7, with a weak D call TRBD2 (5 bases). V was clipped by 3 bases and J by 4 bases, with 22 bases between them. This CDR3 has 17 residues. Germline lookup yields CDR1 LNHNV and CDR2 YYDKDF (reference sequence). CDR3 coding DNA: TGTGCCACCAGCAGTTCCCACGGACTGACGGTGGGTTACGAGCAGTACTTC. Protein product: CATSSSHGLTVGYEQYF.

Only one count was recorded for this clone. The chain carries TRBV7-2 and TRBJ1-4, with D possibly matching TRBD1 (6 bases). Germline-derived CDR1 and CDR2 are SGHTA and FQGNSA. The V end lost 0 bases, the J end lost 3 bases, and 17 bases lay between the germline ends. This CDR3 region has 18 residues. The DNA for the CDR3 is TGTGCCAGCAGCTTAGCCAACACATGGACAGCTTCTAATGAAAAACTGTTTTTT. It translates to CASSLANTWTASNEKLFF.

V usage is TRBV10-2 and J usage is TRBJ2-7; TRBD2 aligns across 14 bases. Looked up from germline, CDR1 is WSHSY and CDR2 is SAAADI. Unmatched junction bases numbered 7, after V lost 4 bases and J lost 5 bases. CDR3 size: 16 residues. The CDR3 spells CASSGTSGGPWDEQYF. CDR3 nucleotide sequence: TGCGCCAGCAGTGGGACTAGCGGGGGGCCCTGGGACGAGCAGTACTTC.

V is TRBV7-8 and J is TRBJ1-4; D remains unclear. The germline V and J ends were trimmed by 6 bases and 7 bases, with 12 bases remaining between them. The CDR3 has 13 amino acids. CDR1 and CDR2 from the germline V gene are SGHVS and FQNEAQ. CDR3 residues: CASRPGIGEKLFF. In DNA form, the CDR3 reads TGTGCCAGCAGGCCGGGAATAGGTGAAAAACTGTTTTTT.

The genes are TRBV29-1 and TRBJ1-1; 12 bases map to TRBD1. Germline lookup yields CDR1 SQVTM and CDR2 ANQGSEA. J was trimmed by 5 bases and V by 4 bases; bases with no gene match: 2. The CDR3 runs 13 residues. CDR3 sequence reads: CSVGGQGATEAFF. The CDR3 bases are TGCAGCGTTGGGGGACAGGGGGCAACTGAAGCTTTCTTT.

The chain links TRBV5-1 to TRBJ2-7; TRBD2 agrees at 10 bases. The CDR3 consists of 14 residues. Germline V CDR1 and CDR2: SGHRS, YFSETQ. Trimming cost V 1 base and J 6 bases; bases outside gene matches: 4. Here the CDR3 reads CASSLTSGTLEQYF. The DNA of the CDR3 is TGCGCCAGCAGCTTGACTAGCGGGACTCTCGAGCAGTACTTC.

The genes are TRBV29-1 and TRBJ2-5; perhaps TRBD2 as D (5 bases). Germline loops: CDR1 SQVTM, CDR2 ANQGSEA. Trimming left V 7 bases short and J 4 bases short, with 19 bases between. The CDR3 runs to 14 residues. Here the CDR3 reads CSASPGSGGETQYF. The DNA of the CDR3 is TGCAGCGCCTCGCCCGGATCAGGAGGAGAGACCCAGTACTTC.

The chain joins TRBV5-5 to TRBJ1-5, with no clear D. Deletions cut 3 bases from V and 2 bases from J, with 9 bases between. Germline lookup yields CDR1 SGHKS and CDR2 YYEKEE (reference sequence). This CDR3 has 14 amino acids. The CDR3 sequence: CASSSDMGNQPQHF. CDR3 coding DNA: TGTGCCAGCAGCTCCGACATGGGCAATCAGCCCCAGCATTTT.